This T cell receptor beta chain was identified in a study of PD-L1 blockade in urothelial cancer. About the study: Typically, measured as a median, blood samples had 130,000 to 150,000 T cells.

Produced via immunoSEQ multiplex PCR; TCRdb's table is partial and in-frame only. The sample carries about 49,000 clones, nearly 90% recorded once. The germline V gene has CDR1 LGHNA and CDR2 YNFKEQ. This CDR3 has 15 residues. J lost 4 bases, V lost 4 bases, and 7 bases had no gene match. V gene TRBV4-2 combines with J gene TRBJ2-1, with TRBD1 matching 7 bases. The source material was PBMCs, sampled around atezolizumab (anti-PD-L1) treatment. The source is a man in his fifties or sixties with urothelial cancer. The CDR3 region has the DNA TGTGCCAGCAGCCGGAAACCGGGACAGTACAATGAGCAGTTCTTC. This sequence encodes CASSRKPGQYNEQFF.